A single sample gave rise to the 5 T cell receptor beta chains below, sequenced in a study of OX40 agonist ivuxolimab in advanced cancers. Data came from immunoSEQ multiplex PCR; TCRdb stores just in-frame clones and leaves some out. Of almost 70,000 clones listed, 80% to 90% are singletons. Here the sequenced sample was CD4+ or CD8+ T cells sorted from blood, taken in a trial of the OX40 agonist ivuxolimab. These receptors were collected from an adult with an advanced solid tumor such as melanoma, head and neck, liver or kidney cancer.

This clone was detected once. The chain links TRBV6-5 to TRBJ1-5, with TRBD1 matching over 7 bases. Germline V gene data show CDR1 as MNHEY and CDR2 as SVGAGI. The CDR3 has 13 amino acids. After removal of 6 bases from V and 7 bases from J, the junction contained 6 bases not matched to a gene. The CDR3 protein is CASSWDSRQPQHF. DNA for the CDR3: TGTGCCAGCAGCTGGGACAGCCGCCAGCCCCAGCATTTT.

V and J are TRBV4-2 and TRBJ2-2, with TRBD2 matching 13 bases. V dropped 0 bases and J dropped 2; count of bases not matched to a gene: 0. Germline V gives CDR1 LGHNA, CDR2 YNFKEQ. The CDR3 runs to 17 residues. As DNA, the CDR3 is TGTGCCAGCAGCCAAGAGGGACTAGCGGGAAACACCGGGGAGCTGTTTTTT. As protein: CASSQEGLAGNTGELFF.

This clone showed up just once. The CDR3, as DNA: TGTGCCAGCAGACTTCCGGGACAGGGAGCCAAAAACATTCAGTACTTC. Translated: CASRLPGQGAKNIQYF. The gene calls are TRBV6-6 and TRBJ2-4; 9 bases are a match to TRBD1. This CDR3 contains 16 residues. Germline-derived CDR1 and CDR2 are MNHNY and SVGAGI (reference sequence). The ends lost 6 bases at V and 0 bases at J; junction bases unmatched: 6.

The rearrangement links TRBV5-6 to TRBJ1-5; 7 nucleotides align to TRBD1. This CDR3 region has 15 residues. J lost 3 bases, V lost 7 bases, and 10 bases had no gene match. CDR1 is SGHDT, CDR2 YYEEEE, per germline. The CDR3 loop is CASSRTGDFNQPQHF. The DNA for the CDR3 is TGTGCCAGCTCCCGGACAGGCGACTTCAATCAGCCCCAGCATTTT.

This chain joins TRBV10-3 and TRBJ2-7; a weak D match, TRBD1 (5 bases). The CDR3 has 14 residues. Trimming left V 3 bases short and J 4 bases short, with 13 bases between. Germline CDR1 reads ENHRY; CDR2 reads SYGVKD. The CDR3 loop is CAISDQQAGYEQYF. The CDR3 DNA follows: TGTGCCATCAGTGACCAACAGGCTGGATACGAGCAGTACTTC.